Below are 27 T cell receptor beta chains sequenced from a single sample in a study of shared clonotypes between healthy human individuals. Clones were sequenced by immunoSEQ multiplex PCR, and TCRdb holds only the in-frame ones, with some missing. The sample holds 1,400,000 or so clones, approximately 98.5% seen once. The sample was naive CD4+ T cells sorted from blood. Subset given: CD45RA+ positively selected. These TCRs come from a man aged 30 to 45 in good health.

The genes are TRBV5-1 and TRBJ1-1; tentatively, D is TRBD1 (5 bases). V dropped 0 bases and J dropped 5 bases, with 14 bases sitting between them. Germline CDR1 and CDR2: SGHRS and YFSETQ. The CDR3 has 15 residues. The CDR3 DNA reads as TGCGCCAGCAGCTTGGCCGATGCAGGGCTGACTGAAGCTTTCTTT. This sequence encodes CASSLADAGLTEAFF.

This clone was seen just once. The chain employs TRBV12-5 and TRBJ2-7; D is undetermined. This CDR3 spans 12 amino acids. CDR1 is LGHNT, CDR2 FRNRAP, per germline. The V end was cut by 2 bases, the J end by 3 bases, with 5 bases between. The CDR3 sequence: CASGLRLYEQYF. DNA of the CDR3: TGTGCTAGTGGTTTGAGGCTCTACGAGCAGTACTTC.

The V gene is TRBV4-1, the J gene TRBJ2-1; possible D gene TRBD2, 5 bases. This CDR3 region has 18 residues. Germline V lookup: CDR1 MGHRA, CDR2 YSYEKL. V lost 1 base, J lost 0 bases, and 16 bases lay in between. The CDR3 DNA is TGCGCCAGCAGCCAAGTTGCGGACTTCCCATCCTCCTACAATGAGCAGTTCTTC. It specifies CASSQVADFPSSYNEQFF.

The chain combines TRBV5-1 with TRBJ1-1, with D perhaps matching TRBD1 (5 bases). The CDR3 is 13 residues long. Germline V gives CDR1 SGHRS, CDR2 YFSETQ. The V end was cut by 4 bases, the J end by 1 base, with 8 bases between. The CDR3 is CASSEQANTEAFF. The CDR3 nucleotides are TGCGCCAGCAGCGAACAGGCGAACACTGAAGCTTTCTTT.

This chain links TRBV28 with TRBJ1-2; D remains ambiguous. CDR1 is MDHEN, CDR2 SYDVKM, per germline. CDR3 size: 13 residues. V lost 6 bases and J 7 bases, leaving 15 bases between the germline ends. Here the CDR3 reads CASRVGSNRGYTF. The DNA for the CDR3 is TGTGCCAGCAGGGTGGGGTCCAATCGTGGCTACACCTTC.

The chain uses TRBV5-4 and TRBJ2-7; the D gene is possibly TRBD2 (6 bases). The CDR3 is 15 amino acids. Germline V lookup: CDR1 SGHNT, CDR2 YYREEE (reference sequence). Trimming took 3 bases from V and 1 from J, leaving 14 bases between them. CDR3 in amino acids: CASSSTGTLSYEQYF. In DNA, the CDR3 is TGTGCCAGCAGCTCCACCGGGACTCTGTCCTACGAGCAGTACTTC.

The CDR3 region is CASSESRNGYTF. CDR3 bases: TGCGCCAGCAGTGAGAGTCGGAATGGCTACACCTTC. The V gene is TRBV10-2, the J gene TRBJ1-2, with no clear D. Trimming took 2 bases from V and 6 from J, leaving 7 bases between them. Per germline, CDR1 WSHSY and CDR2 SAAADI. The CDR3 length is 12 residues.

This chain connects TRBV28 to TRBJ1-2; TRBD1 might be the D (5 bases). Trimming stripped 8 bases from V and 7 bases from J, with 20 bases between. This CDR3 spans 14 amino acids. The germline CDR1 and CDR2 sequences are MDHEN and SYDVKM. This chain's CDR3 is CASSHGDWRVGYTF. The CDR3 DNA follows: TGTGCCAGCTCGCACGGGGACTGGAGGGTTGGCTACACCTTC.

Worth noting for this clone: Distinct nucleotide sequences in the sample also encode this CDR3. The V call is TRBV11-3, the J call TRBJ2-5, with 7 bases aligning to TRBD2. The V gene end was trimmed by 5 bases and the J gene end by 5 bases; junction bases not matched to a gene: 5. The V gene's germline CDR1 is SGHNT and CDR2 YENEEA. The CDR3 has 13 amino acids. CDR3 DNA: TGTGCCAGCAGCCTAGTGGGGGGGGAGACCCAGTACTTC. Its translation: CASSLVGGETQYF.

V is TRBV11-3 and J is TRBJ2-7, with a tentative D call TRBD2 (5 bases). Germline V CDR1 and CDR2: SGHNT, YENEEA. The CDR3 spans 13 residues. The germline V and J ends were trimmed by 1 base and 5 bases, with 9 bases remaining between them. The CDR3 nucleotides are TGTGCCAGCAGCTTAGGGGCGGGTAACGAGCAGTACTTC. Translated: CASSLGAGNEQYF.

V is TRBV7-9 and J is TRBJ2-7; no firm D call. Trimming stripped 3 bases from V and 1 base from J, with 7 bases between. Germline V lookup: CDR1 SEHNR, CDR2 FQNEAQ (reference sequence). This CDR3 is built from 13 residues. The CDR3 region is CASSFYDSYEQYF. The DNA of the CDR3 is TGTGCCAGCAGCTTTTATGATTCCTACGAGCAGTACTTC.

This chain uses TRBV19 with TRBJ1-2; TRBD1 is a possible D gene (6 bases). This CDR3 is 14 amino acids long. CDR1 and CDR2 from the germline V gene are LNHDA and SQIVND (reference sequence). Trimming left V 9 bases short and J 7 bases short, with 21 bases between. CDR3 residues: CASMLGALGSGYTF. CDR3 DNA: TGTGCCAGCATGTTGGGGGCGCTCGGCTCTGGCTACACCTTC. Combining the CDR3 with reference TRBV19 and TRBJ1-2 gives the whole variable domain DGGITQSPKYLFRKEGQNVTLSCEQNLNHDAMYWYRQDPGQGLRLIYYSQIVNDFQKGDIAEGYSVSREKKESFPLTVTSAQKNPTAFYLCASMLGALGSGYTFGSGTRLTVV.

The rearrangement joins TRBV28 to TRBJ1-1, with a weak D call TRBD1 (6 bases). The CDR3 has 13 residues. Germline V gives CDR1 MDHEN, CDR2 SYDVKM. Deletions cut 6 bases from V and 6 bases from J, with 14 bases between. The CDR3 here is CASRDRLGAEAFF. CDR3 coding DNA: TGTGCCAGCAGAGACAGGCTGGGCGCTGAAGCTTTCTTT.

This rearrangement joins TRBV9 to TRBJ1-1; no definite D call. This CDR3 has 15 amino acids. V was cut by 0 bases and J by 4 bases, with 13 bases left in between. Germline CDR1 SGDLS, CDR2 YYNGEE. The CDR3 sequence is CASSVAAGSPTEAFF. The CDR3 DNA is TGTGCCAGCAGCGTAGCTGCGGGGAGCCCCACTGAAGCTTTCTTT. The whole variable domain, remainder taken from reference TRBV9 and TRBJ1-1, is DSGVTQTPKHLITATGQRVTLRCSPRSGDLSVYWYQQSLDQGLQFLIQYYNGEERAKGNILERFSAQQFPDLHSELNLSSLELGDSALYFCASSVAAGSPTEAFFGQGTRLTVV.

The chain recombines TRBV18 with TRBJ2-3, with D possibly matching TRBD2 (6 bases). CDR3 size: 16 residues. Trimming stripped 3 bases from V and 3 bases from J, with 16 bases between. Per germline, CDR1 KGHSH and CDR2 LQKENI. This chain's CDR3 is CASSPLAGSLTDTQYF. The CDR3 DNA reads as TGTGCCAGCTCACCGTTGGCGGGATCTTTAACAGATACGCAGTATTTT.

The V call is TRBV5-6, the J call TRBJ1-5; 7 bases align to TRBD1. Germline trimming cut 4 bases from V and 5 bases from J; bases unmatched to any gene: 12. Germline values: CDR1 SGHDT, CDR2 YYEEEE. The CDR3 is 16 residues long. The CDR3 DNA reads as TGTGCCAGCAGCGCTATTAAGACAGGGAATGATCAGCCCCAGCATTTT. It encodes CASSAIKTGNDQPQHF.

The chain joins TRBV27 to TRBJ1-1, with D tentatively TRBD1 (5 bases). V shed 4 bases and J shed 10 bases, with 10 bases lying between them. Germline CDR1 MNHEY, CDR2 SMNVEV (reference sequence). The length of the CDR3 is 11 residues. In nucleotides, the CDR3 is TGTGCCAGCAGTTCGGGACTGGGAGCTTTCTTT. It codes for CASSSGLGAFF.

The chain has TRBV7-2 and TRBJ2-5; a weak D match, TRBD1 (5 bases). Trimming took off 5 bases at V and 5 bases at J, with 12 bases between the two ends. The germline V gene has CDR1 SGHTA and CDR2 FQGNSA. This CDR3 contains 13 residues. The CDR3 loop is CASSPAGRETQYF. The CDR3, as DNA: TGTGCCAGCAGCCCCGCAGGGCGCGAGACCCAGTACTTC. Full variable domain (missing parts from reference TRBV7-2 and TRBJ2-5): GAGVSQSPSNKVTEKGKDVELRCDPISGHTALYWYRQSLGQGLEFLIYFQGNSAPDKSGLPSDRFSAERTGGSVSTLTIQRTQQEDSAVYLCASSPAGRETQYFGPGTRLLVL.

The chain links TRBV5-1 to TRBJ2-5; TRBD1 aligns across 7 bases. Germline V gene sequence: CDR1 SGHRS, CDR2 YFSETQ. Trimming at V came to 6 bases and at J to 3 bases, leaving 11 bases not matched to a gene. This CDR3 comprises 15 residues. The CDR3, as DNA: TGCGCCAGCATGGGTTGGGGACAGCCTAAAGAGACCCAGTACTTC. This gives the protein CASMGWGQPKETQYF.

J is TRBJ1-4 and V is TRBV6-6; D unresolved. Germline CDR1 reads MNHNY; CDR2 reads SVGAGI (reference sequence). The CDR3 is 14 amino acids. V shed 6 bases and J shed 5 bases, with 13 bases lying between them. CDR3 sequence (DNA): TGTGCCAGCAGCCACGAGGTGGGGAATGAAAAACTGTTTTTT. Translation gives CASSHEVGNEKLFF.

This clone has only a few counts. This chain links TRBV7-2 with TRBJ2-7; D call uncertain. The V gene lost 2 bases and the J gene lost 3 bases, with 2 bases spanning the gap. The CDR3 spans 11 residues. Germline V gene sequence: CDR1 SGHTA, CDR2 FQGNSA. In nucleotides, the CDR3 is TGTGCCAGCAGCTTAATCTACGAGCAGTACTTC. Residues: CASSLIYEQYF.

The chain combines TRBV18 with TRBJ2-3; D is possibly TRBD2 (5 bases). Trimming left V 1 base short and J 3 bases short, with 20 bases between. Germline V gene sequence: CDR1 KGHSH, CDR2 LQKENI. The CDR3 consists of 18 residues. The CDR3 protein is CASSPLPGGGPATDTQYF. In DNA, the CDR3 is TGTGCCAGCTCACCACTCCCCGGCGGAGGACCGGCGACAGATACGCAGTATTTT.

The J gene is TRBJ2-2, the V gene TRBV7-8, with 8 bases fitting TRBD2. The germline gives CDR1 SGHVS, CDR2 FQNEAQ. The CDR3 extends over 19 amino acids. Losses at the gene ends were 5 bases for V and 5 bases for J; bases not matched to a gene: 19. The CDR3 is CASSQVTSGRIAPTGELFF. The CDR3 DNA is TGTGCCAGCAGCCAAGTCACTAGCGGTCGGATCGCCCCTACCGGGGAGCTGTTTTTT. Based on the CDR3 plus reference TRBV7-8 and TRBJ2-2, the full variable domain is GAGVSQSPRYKVAKRGQDVALRCDPISGHVSLFWYQQALGQGPEFLTYFQNEAQLDKSGLPSDRFFAERPEGSVSTLKIQRTQQEDSAVYLCASSQVTSGRIAPTGELFFGEGSRLTVL.

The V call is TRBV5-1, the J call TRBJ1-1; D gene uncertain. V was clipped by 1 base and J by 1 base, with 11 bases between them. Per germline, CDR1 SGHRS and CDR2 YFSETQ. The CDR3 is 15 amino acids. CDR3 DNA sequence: TGCGCCAGCAGCTTGACGGGAAATGAGAACACTGAAGCTTTCTTT. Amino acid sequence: CASSLTGNENTEAFF. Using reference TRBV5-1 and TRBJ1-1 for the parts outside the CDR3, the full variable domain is KAGVTQTPRYLIKTRGQQVTLSCSPISGHRSVSWYQQTPGQGLQFLFEYFSETQRNKGNFPGRFSGRQFSNSRSEMNVSTLELGDSALYLCASSLTGNENTEAFFGQGTRLTVV.

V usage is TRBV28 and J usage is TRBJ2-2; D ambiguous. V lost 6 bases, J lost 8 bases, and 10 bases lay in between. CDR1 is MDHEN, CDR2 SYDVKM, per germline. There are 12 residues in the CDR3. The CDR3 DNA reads TGTGCCAGCAGCCCTTTTCTTGGGGAGCTGTTTTTT. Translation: CASSPFLGELFF.

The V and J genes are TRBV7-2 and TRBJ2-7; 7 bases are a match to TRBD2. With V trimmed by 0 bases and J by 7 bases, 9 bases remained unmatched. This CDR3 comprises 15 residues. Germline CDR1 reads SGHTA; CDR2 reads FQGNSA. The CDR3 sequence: CASSLAWSGAGEQYF. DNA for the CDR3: TGTGCCAGCAGCTTAGCTTGGTCGGGAGCGGGGGAGCAGTACTTC.

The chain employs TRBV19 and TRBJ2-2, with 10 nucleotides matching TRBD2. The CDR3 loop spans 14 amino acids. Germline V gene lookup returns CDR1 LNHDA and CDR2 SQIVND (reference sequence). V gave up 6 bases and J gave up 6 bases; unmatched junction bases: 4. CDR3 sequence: CASRASGRAGELFF. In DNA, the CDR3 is TGTGCCAGTAGGGCTAGCGGGAGAGCCGGGGAGCTGTTTTTT.